These T cell receptor beta chains were read from a single sample in a study of beta chain features in type 1 diabetes. Assay: immunoSEQ multiplex PCR; the TCRdb copy retains only in-frame clones and omits some. The table shows about 320,000 clones, with 12% to 15% occurring only once. Sample: central memory CD4+ T cells from blood. These receptors came from a man under 40 in good health. CDR3s include the opening cysteine and the closing phenylalanine or tryptophan. The D gene is left open where the match is weak. Only some rows state a clone size, as once, few, many or a class for expanded clones.

d_call	cdr3_length	v_call	j_call	clone_size	cdr3_aa	cdr3_nt
TRBD1	18	TRBV13	TRBJ1-2	few	CASSLGSWTGRSNYGYTF	TGTGCCAGCAGCTTAGGCTCATGGACAGGGAGAAGTAACTATGGCTACACCTTC
.	14	TRBV7-3	TRBJ1-1	.	CASSLQTGPGEAFF	TGTGCCAGCAGCTTACAAACAGGGCCCGGTGAAGCTTTCTTT
.	14	TRBV4-3	TRBJ2-2	many	CASSQDPNTGELFF	TGCGCCAGCAGCCAAGATCCGAACACCGGGGAGCTGTTTTTT
.	15	TRBV7-6	TRBJ1-1	.	CASSPDSRGNTEAFF	TGTGCCAGCAGCCCGGACAGCAGGGGGAACACTGAAGCTTTCTTT
.	14	TRBV9	TRBJ2-2	.	CASSESVAAGELFF	TGTGCCAGCAGCGAATCCGTAGCGGCCGGGGAGCTGTTTTTT
.	12	TRBV10-3	TRBJ2-7	many	CAISGTDYEQYF	TGTGCCATCAGTGGGACGGACTACGAGCAGTACTTC
.	12	TRBV18	TRBJ2-2	.	CASSPGSGELFF	TGTGCCAGCTCACCTGGGTCCGGGGAGCTGTTTTTT
TRBD1	16	TRBV18	TRBJ1-2	.	CASSPLGQGGSNGYTF	TGTGCCAGCTCACCTCTTGGCCAGGGGGGGAGTAATGGCTACACCTTC
.	12	TRBV11-2	TRBJ1-2	.	CASSLDKVGYTF	TGTGCCAGCAGCTTAGATAAGGTTGGCTACACCTTC
TRBD2	15	TRBV5-1	TRBJ2-1	.	CASSLVGSGYNEQFF	TGCGCCAGCAGCTTGGTTGGTAGCGGGTACAATGAGCAGTTCTTC
.	15	TRBV4-2	TRBJ2-1	.	CASSQDWNSYNEQFF	TGTGCCAGCAGCCAGGACTGGAACTCCTACAATGAGCAGTTCTTC
TRBD2	16	TRBV5-1	TRBJ2-5	few	CASSRTSGSLGETQYF	TGCGCCAGCAGTCGGACTAGCGGGAGTCTTGGAGAGACCCAGTACTTC